One sample yielded the 27 T cell receptor beta chains listed below, sequenced in a study of CD8 T cells in Susac syndrome (dated by TCRdb to the late 2010s). The library came from the immunoSEQ multiplex PCR assay. RNA was extracted using the RNeasy kit, and roughly 0.5 to 1 ug of the RNA was reverse transcribed with random hexamers. The public reads were quality trimmed at Q25 with fastp and then assembled into clones with MiXCR by TCRdb, keeping productive beta chains. Records with the same CDR3 protein are collapsed into one entry carrying the most frequent genes and DNA. The sample table shows some 200,000 distinct CDR3 sequences, and approximately 96% are seen once. In total, the top ten clones hold approximately 0.089% of the sample. Sequencing was carried out using CD4+ T cells from PBMCs. The receptors originated from a human donor with Susac syndrome.

This chain joins TRBV6-2 or TRBV6-3 and TRBJ2-1; D gene ambiguous. From germline, CDR1 is MNHEY and CDR2 SVGEGT. The CDR3 has 14 residues. Trimming shortened V by 0 bases and J by 6 bases, and 9 bases separated the two germline ends. The CDR3 region is CASSYSTLINEQFF. The CDR3 bases are TGTGCCAGCAGTTACTCGACCCTGATCAATGAGCAGTTCTTC.

The chain employs TRBV6-5 and TRBJ2-3; TRBD2 agrees at 11 bases. The CDR3 has 19 amino acids. J gave up 0 bases and V 0 bases, and 8 bases lay outside the gene matches. Germline V CDR1 and CDR2: MNHEY, SVGAGI. CDR3 DNA: TGTGCCAGCAGTTACTCGAGGAGACTAGCGGGGACTAGCACAGATACGCAGTATTTT. It yields the protein CASSYSRRLAGTSTDTQYF.

This clonotype is a singleton in its sample. This chain links TRBV19 with TRBJ1-5; 11 bases are a match to TRBD1. Germline values: CDR1 LNHDA, CDR2 SQIVND (reference sequence). There are 16 residues in the CDR3. Germline trimming cut 7 bases from V and 5 bases from J; bases unmatched to any gene: 10. CDR3 coding DNA: TGTGCCAGTATTGGGCGGACAGGGGGCAGGGATCAGCCCCAGCATTTT. This sequence encodes CASIGRTGGRDQPQHF.

This sequence joins TRBV19 and TRBJ1-2; D ambiguous. The CDR3 sequence is 10 residues long. The germline V gene encodes CDR1 LNHDA and CDR2 SQIVND (reference sequence). Trimming shortened V by 6 bases and J by 6 bases, and 5 bases separated the two germline ends. The CDR3 sequence: CASRANGYTF. CDR3 nucleotide sequence: TGTGCCAGTAGGGCGAATGGCTACACCTTC.

The rearrangement joins TRBV7-2 to TRBJ2-1, with 7 positions matching TRBD2. This CDR3 comprises 14 residues. After removal of 5 bases from V and 2 bases from J, the junction contained 3 bases not matched to a gene. Germline CDR1 and CDR2: SGHTA and FQGNSA. CDR3 amino acids: CASSPTSPYNEQFF. The CDR3 nucleotides are TGTGCCAGCAGCCCGACTAGCCCCTACAATGAGCAGTTCTTC.

The J gene is TRBJ2-3, the V gene TRBV7-9; D ambiguous. The germline V gene has CDR1 SEHNR and CDR2 FQNEAQ (reference sequence). The CDR3 has 12 amino acids. The V and J ends lost 0 bases and 10 bases respectively, with 8 bases between them. The CDR3 spells CASSLAPPSQYF. Written as DNA, the CDR3 is TGTGCCAGCAGCTTAGCGCCTCCTTCGCAGTATTTT.

The chain uses TRBV30 and TRBJ2-7; 9 bases line up with TRBD2. J was trimmed by 1 base and V by 3 bases; bases with no gene match: 4. Looked up from germline, CDR1 is GTSNPN and CDR2 is SVGIG (reference sequence). The CDR3 contains 14 residues. The CDR3 DNA is TGTGCCTGGAGGGGACTAGCAGCATCCTACGAGCAGTACTTC. Its translation is CAWRGLAASYEQYF.

This clonotype was recorded only once. The rearrangement links TRBV30 to TRBJ2-3; a weak D match, TRBD2 (6 bases). The V end was cut by 0 bases, the J end by 6 bases, with 19 bases between. The CDR3 has 16 amino acids. CDR1 and CDR2 (germline): GTSNPN, SVGIG (reference sequence). The CDR3 sequence is CAWSVLAPIRGDTQYF. In DNA, the CDR3 is TGTGCCTGGAGTGTACTAGCCCCGATTCGGGGGGATACGCAGTATTTT. The variable domain in full, completed from reference TRBV30 and TRBJ2-3, reads SQTIHQWPATLVQPVGSPLSLECTVEGTSNPNLYWYRQAAGRGLQLLFYSVGIGQISSEVPQNLSASRPQDRQFILSSKKLLLSDSGFYLCAWSVLAPIRGDTQYFGPGTRLTVL.

The chain combines TRBV30 with TRBJ1-4, with D maybe TRBD1 (5 bases). Germline V gives CDR1 GTSNPN, CDR2 SVGIG (reference sequence). Trimming took 0 bases from V and 8 from J, leaving 13 bases between them. The CDR3 has 14 amino acids. The CDR3 DNA is TGTGCCTGGAGTGTAACGGCAGGGAGCGAAAAACTGTTTTTT. Its protein is CAWSVTAGSEKLFF. Filled out from reference TRBV30 and TRBJ1-4, the complete variable domain reads SQTIHQWPATLVQPVGSPLSLECTVEGTSNPNLYWYRQAAGRGLQLLFYSVGIGQISSEVPQNLSASRPQDRQFILSSKKLLLSDSGFYLCAWSVTAGSEKLFFGSGTQLSVL.

V is TRBV29-1 and J is TRBJ2-1; D remains ambiguous. V was clipped by 3 bases and J by 5 bases, with 11 bases between them. CDR3 length equals 13 residues. The germline V gene has CDR1 SQVTM and CDR2 ANQGSEA. The CDR3 coding sequence is TGCAGCGTTGAGAGTTCTCAAGACAATGAGCAGTTCTTC. Its translation: CSVESSQDNEQFF.

V is TRBV4-3 and J is TRBJ2-1; D might be TRBD1 (5 bases). V lost 3 bases and J lost 8, with 14 bases in between. Germline V gene sequence: CDR1 LGHNA, CDR2 YSLEER. The CDR3 loop spans 14 amino acids. The CDR3 spells CASSQDIPRDEQFF. In nucleotides, the CDR3 is TGCGCCAGCAGCCAGGACATCCCAAGGGATGAGCAGTTCTTC.

Points on this clonotype: Relative to the germline gene, one junction end is altered; a read error may explain this. The V call is TRBV6-2 or TRBV6-3, the J call TRBJ1-1; D is possibly TRBD1 (5 bases). Looked up from germline, CDR1 is MNHEY and CDR2 is SVGEGT. CDR3 size: 15 residues. The CDR3 protein is CASTYGGLGRTEAFF. The DNA for the CDR3 is TGTGCCAGCACTTACGGGGGACTCGGGCGGACTGAAGCTTTCTTT.

The chain combines TRBV15 with TRBJ2-2; 8 bases are shared with TRBD1. This CDR3 contains 15 residues. Trimming at V came to 3 bases and at J to 5 bases, leaving 5 bases not matched to a gene. Germline loops: CDR1 LNHNV, CDR2 YYDKDF (reference sequence). CDR3 coding DNA: TGTGCCACCAGCAGGATGGACAGGGATACCGGGGAGCTGTTTTTT. It codes for CATSRMDRDTGELFF.

The rearrangement joins TRBV3-1 to TRBJ1-2; TRBD1 matches at 8 bases. V shed 5 bases and J 7 bases; nucleotides not matched to a gene: 6. Germline-derived CDR1 and CDR2 are LGHDT and YNNKEL (reference sequence). This CDR3 spans 13 amino acids. The CDR3 region has the DNA TGTGCCAGCAGCTTCCAGGGGGCGTTTGGCTACACCTTC. Encoded protein: CASSFQGAFGYTF.

This chain links TRBV6-5 with TRBJ1-1; perhaps TRBD1 as D (6 bases). With 8 bases removed from V and 4 bases from J, the gap between germline ends came to 14 bases. The CDR3 sequence is 13 residues long. Germline V gene data show CDR1 as MNHEY and CDR2 as SVGAGI. CDR3 sequence reads: CASGTQGFTEAFF. CDR3 bases: TGTGCCAGCGGAACACAGGGTTTCACTGAAGCTTTCTTT.

This sequence joins TRBV27 and TRBJ2-2; 7 nucleotides agree with TRBD2. Germline lookup yields CDR1 MNHEY and CDR2 SMNVEV (reference sequence). This CDR3 contains 16 residues. J was trimmed by 7 bases and V by 5 bases; bases with no gene match: 13. The CDR3 protein is CASSRLPGTTDGELFF. The CDR3 DNA follows: TGTGCCAGCAGTAGACTCCCCGGGACTACAGACGGGGAGCTGTTTTTT.

The chain employs TRBV7-3 and TRBJ2-5; 8 nucleotides agree with TRBD1. Germline lookup yields CDR1 SGHTA and CDR2 FQGTGA. The CDR3 sequence is 16 residues long. After removal of 5 bases from V and 3 bases from J, the junction contained 11 bases not matched to a gene. Written as DNA, the CDR3 is TGTGCCAGCAGCCCTAGTGGGGGACAGGAAAAAGAGACCCAGTACTTC. It codes for CASSPSGGQEKETQYF.

This chain connects TRBV30 to TRBJ1-3; TRBD1 matches at 7 bases. The CDR3 is made up of 15 amino acids. The V segment lost 2 bases and the J segment 2 bases; nucleotides outside the gene matches: 6. CDR1 and CDR2 (germline): GTSNPN, SVGIG (reference sequence). The CDR3 coding sequence is TGTGCCTGGAGTCGGGACAGCGGCACTGGAAACACCATATATTTT. The encoded protein is CAWSRDSGTGNTIYF. The entire variable domain, with the rest obtained from reference TRBV30 and TRBJ1-3, is as follows: SQTIHQWPATLVQPVGSPLSLECTVEGTSNPNLYWYRQAAGRGLQLLFYSVGIGQISSEVPQNLSASRPQDRQFILSSKKLLLSDSGFYLCAWSRDSGTGNTIYFGEGSWLTVV.

V is TRBV30 and J is TRBJ1-2, with 8 bases lining up with TRBD1. Trimming at V came to 0 bases and at J to 6 bases, leaving 9 bases not matched to a gene. This CDR3 is built from 15 residues. Germline V gene sequence: CDR1 GTSNPN, CDR2 SVGIG (reference sequence). The CDR3 loop is CAWSVSIQGANGYTF. The CDR3 nucleotides are TGTGCCTGGAGTGTATCTATCCAGGGGGCAAATGGCTACACCTTC.

This clonotype has just one count. V is TRBV4-3 and J is TRBJ2-1; no clear D. The germline gives CDR1 LGHNA, CDR2 YSLEER. V was clipped by 0 bases and J by 3 bases, with 6 bases between them. The CDR3 runs to 14 residues. The CDR3 DNA reads as TGCGCCAGCAGCCAAGAAAGGGACTACAATGAGCAGTTCTTC. Protein: CASSQERDYNEQFF.

This clonotype has just one count. The chain links TRBV9 to TRBJ2-1; D gene uncertain. V gave up 0 bases and J gave up 10 bases, with 11 bases separating them. Germline V gene sequence: CDR1 SGDLS, CDR2 YYNGEE. This CDR3 is built from 13 residues. CDR3 residues: CASSVGTIGEQFF. CDR3 nucleotide sequence: TGTGCCAGCAGCGTAGGAACTATCGGGGAGCAGTTCTTC.

J is TRBJ1-2 and V is TRBV30; D gene unclear. Germline CDR1 GTSNPN, CDR2 SVGIG (reference sequence). Trimming shortened V by 0 bases and J by 8 bases, and 10 bases separated the two germline ends. CDR3 length: 12 residues. CDR3 protein: CAWSVDRLGYTF. The CDR3 nucleotides read TGTGCCTGGAGTGTCGACCGCTTGGGCTACACCTTC. Full variable domain (outside the CDR3, taken from reference TRBV30 and TRBJ1-2): SQTIHQWPATLVQPVGSPLSLECTVEGTSNPNLYWYRQAAGRGLQLLFYSVGIGQISSEVPQNLSASRPQDRQFILSSKKLLLSDSGFYLCAWSVDRLGYTFGSGTRLTVV.

The chain employs TRBV18 and TRBJ2-3; weak D call: TRBD2 (7 bases). The germline gives CDR1 KGHSH, CDR2 LQKENI. V was trimmed by 4 bases and J by 2 bases, leaving 19 bases between them. The CDR3 loop spans 17 amino acids. The CDR3, as DNA: TGTGCCAGCTCACTACGCCTCGGAGGGGGGGCCACAGATACGCAGTATTTT. Translated, it gives CASSLRLGGGATDTQYF.

V gene TRBV30 combines with J gene TRBJ2-3; D is unresolved. From germline, CDR1 is GTSNPN and CDR2 SVGIG (reference sequence). The V and J ends lost 5 bases and 2 bases respectively, with 14 bases between them. The CDR3 has 14 amino acids. The CDR3 sequence: CAWAKVSTTDTQYF. In nucleotides, the CDR3 is TGTGCCTGGGCGAAGGTATCCACCACAGATACGCAGTATTTT.

The count of this clonotype is one. The V gene is TRBV4-1, the J gene TRBJ1-1; no firm D call. The CDR3 length is 16 residues. Germline CDR1 and CDR2: MGHRA and YSYEKL. Trimming left V 0 bases short and J 4 bases short, with 15 bases between. For the CDR3, the DNA is TGCGCCAGCAGCCAAGACATTATGAGGGCTGGCACTGAAGCTTTCTTT. Amino acid sequence: CASSQDIMRAGTEAFF.

This rearrangement joins TRBV12-3 or TRBV12-4 to TRBJ1-2; D is perhaps TRBD1 (6 bases). The CDR3 totals 14 residues. The germline V and J ends were trimmed by 0 bases and 8 bases, with 13 bases remaining between them. CDR3 in DNA: TGTGCCAGCAGTTTAGCGGAGGGAGGGGGAGGCTACACCTTC. Protein: CASSLAEGGGGYTF.

CDR3 DNA: TGTGCCAGCAGAACAGGGGGAGCCAAAAACATTCAGTACTTC. Its protein is CASRTGGAKNIQYF. V gene TRBV12-3 or TRBV12-4 combines with J gene TRBJ2-4, with 8 bases fitting TRBD1. The CDR3 runs to 14 residues. V shed 6 bases and J 0 bases; nucleotides not matched to a gene: 1.